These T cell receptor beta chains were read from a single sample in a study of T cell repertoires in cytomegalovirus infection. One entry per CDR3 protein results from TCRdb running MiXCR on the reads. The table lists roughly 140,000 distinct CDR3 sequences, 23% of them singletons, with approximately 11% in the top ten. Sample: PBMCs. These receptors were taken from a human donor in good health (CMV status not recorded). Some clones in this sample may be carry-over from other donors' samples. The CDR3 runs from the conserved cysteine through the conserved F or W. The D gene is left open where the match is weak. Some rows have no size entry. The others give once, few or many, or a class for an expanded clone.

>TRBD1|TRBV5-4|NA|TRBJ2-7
TGTGCCAGCAGCTTGGCGCAGGGGGCGCAATACGAGCAGTACTTC
CASSLAQGAQYEQYF
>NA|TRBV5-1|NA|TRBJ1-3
TGCGCCAGCAGCTTGGATACAGGGTCTGGAAACACCATATATTTT
CASSLDTGSGNTIYF
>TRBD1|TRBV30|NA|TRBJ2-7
TGTGCCTGGAGTGAACAGGGGGTTGAGCAGTACTTC
CAWSEQGVEQYF
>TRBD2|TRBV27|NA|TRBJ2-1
TGTGCCAGCAGGTATAGAGCGGGGGGTAGGGAGTTCTTC
CASRYRAGGREFF
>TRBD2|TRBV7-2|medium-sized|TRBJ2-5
TGTGCCAGCAGCTTAGTAGCGGGAGGAGGAGAGACCCAGTACTTC
CASSLVAGGGETQYF
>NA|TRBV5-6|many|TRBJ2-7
TGTGCCAGCAGCTTGTCCCAGGGCGCACCCTACGAGCAGTACTTC
CASSLSQGAPYEQYF
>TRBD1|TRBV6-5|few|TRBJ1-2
TGTGCCAGCACCACAGGGGCGCGTGGCTACACCTTC
CASTTGARGYTF
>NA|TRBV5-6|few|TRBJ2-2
TGTGCCAGCAGCTCCCTCCCCGGGGAGCTGTTTTTT
CASSSLPGELFF
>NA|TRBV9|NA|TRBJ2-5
TGTGCCAGCAGCCCAGGGGAGGAGACCCAGTACTTC
CASSPGEETQYF
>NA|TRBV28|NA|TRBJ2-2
TGTGCCAGCAACCCTGTAAGGACCGGGGAGCTGTTTTTT
CASNPVRTGELFF
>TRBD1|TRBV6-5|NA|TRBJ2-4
TGTGCCAGCAGTTACGGGGACAGCCTACTAGCCAAAAACATTCAGTACTTC
CASSYGDSLLAKNIQYF
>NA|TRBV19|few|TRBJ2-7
TGTGCCAGTGGTTGGGGCAGTCTCTACGAGCAGTACTTC
CASGWGSLYEQYF
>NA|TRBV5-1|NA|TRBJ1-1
TGCGCCAGCAGCTTGGCCCCAGATGAAGCTTTCTTT
CASSLAPDEAFF
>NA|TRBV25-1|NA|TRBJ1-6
TGTGCCAGCAGAGGGGACACCTATAATTCACCCCTCCACTTT
CASRGDTYNSPLHF
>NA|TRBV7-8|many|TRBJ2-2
TGTGCCAGCAGCTTAGCGGCATCGGCGAACACCGGGGAGCTGTTTTTT
CASSLAASANTGELFF
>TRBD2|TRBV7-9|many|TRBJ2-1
TGTGCCAGCAGCTTAGGTAGCGGGAGGGCCGGAGAGGAGCAGTTCTTC
CASSLGSGRAGEEQFF
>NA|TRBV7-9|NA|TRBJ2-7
TGTGCCAGCACCATAGCGGCTAGCTCCTACGAGCAGTACTTC
CASTIAASSYEQYF
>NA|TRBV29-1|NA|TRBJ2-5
TGCAGCGCGGGGGCAGGGCAAGAGACCCAGTACTTC
CSAGAGQETQYF
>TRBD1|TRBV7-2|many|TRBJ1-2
TGTGCCAGCAGCCCCCAGGGGGGGGTTCATGGCTACACCTTC
CASSPQGGVHGYTF
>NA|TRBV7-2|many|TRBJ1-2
TGTGCCAGCAGCTTGGGCAGGGACGGCTACACCTTC
CASSLGRDGYTF
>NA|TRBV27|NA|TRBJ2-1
TGTGCCAGCAGTTTAGGTAGACCGGGGGGCCGAGACAATGAGCAGTTCTTC
CASSLGRPGGRDNEQFF
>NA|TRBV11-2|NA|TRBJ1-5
TGTGCCAGCAGCTCTACAGGGAACAATCAGCCCCAGCATTTT
CASSSTGNNQPQHF
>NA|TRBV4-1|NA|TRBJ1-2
TGCGCCAGCAGCCAAGAGGGAGGCTACACCTTC
CASSQEGGYTF
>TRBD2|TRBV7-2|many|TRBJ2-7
TGTGCCAGCAGCTTAGCGCTAGCGGGAGTGGCCTACGAGCAGTACTTC
CASSLALAGVAYEQYF
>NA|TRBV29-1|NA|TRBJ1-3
TGCAGCGGACACGGAGGAAACACCATATATTTT
CSGHGGNTIYF
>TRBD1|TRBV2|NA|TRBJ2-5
TGTGCCAGCAGTGCCGGACAGGGGCCCCAAGAGACCCAGTACTTC
CASSAGQGPQETQYF
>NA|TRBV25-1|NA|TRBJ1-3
TGTGCCAGCACGGACGGAGGGGGGATCTCAAACACCATATATTTT
CASTDGGGISNTIYF
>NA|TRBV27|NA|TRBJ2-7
TGTGCCAGCAGTTTTCTTACCTACGAGCAGTACTTC
CASSFLTYEQYF
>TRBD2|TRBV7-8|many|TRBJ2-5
TGTGCCAGCAGCTTAGTGGGTCTAGCGGGGGAGAAAGAGACCCAGTACTTC
CASSLVGLAGEKETQYF
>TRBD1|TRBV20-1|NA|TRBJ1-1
TGCAGTGCCACCTATCAGGGGGCGAACACTGAAGCTTTCTTT
CSATYQGANTEAFF
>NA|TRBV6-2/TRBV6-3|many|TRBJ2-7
TGTGCCAGCACCTCCAGGGAGTTTTCTCCTTCCTACGAGCAGTACTTC
CASTSREFSPSYEQYF
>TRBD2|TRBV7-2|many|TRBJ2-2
TGTGCCAGCAGCTTAGGGGCGGGACTAGCGGGAAGAGCCGGGGAGCTGTTTTTT
CASSLGAGLAGRAGELFF
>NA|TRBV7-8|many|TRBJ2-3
TGTGCCAGCAGCTTTAGGAGGGGAGACGGAATGAGCACAGATACGCAGTATTTT
CASSFRRGDGMSTDTQYF
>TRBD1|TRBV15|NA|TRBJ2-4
TGTGCCACCATGAAGACAGGGTTCGCCAAAAACATTCAGTACTTC
CATMKTGFAKNIQYF
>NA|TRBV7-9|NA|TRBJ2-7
TGTGCCAGCAGTCCCTCTGGGACAACAACACCCGAGCAGTACTTC
CASSPSGTTTPEQYF
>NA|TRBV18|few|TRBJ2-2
TGTGCCAGCTCACCACTAGCGTCTAGCACCGGGGAGCTGTTTTTT
CASSPLASSTGELFF
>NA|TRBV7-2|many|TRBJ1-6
TGTGCCAGCAGCTTATTGGGGGATTCACCCCTCCACTTT
CASSLLGDSPLHF
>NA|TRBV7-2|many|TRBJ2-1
TGTGCCAGCAGCTCCCGGACCCCGACGAACTCCTACAATGAGCAGTTCTTC
CASSSRTPTNSYNEQFF
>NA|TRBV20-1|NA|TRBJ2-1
TGCAGTGCTAGAGATTCGGGGAACCCCTACAATGAGCAGTTCTTC
CSARDSGNPYNEQFF
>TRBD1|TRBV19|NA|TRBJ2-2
TGTGCCAGTAGCACGGGACAGGGTAGGGCGAACACCGGGGAGCTGTTTTTT
CASSTGQGRANTGELFF
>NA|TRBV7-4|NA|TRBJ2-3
TGTGCCAGCAGCTTAATCGCCGAAGATACGCAGTATTTT
CASSLIAEDTQYF
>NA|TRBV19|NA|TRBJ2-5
TGTGCCAGTAGTATGCTATCGGCCGGAAAAGAGACCCAGTACTTC
CASSMLSAGKETQYF
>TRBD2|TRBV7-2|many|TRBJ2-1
TGTGCCAGCAGCTCGACTAGCGGTACCTACAATGAGCAGTTCTTC
CASSSTSGTYNEQFF